This TCR beta chain was profiled in a study of Graves' ophthalmopathy and Graves' hyperthyroidism. The CDR3 contains 15 residues. Germline CDR1 and CDR2: MGHDK and SYGVNS. Trimming took off 5 bases at V and 5 bases at J, with 19 bases between the two ends. For this clonotype: What it binds is unknown.

Study-wide results and limits: Both a roughly 70% sensitivity and a roughly 75% specificity characterized the model's predictions of ophthalmopathy progression. Using a 13-signature model, the authors split ophthalmopathy from stable hyperthyroidism, with roughly 88% sensitivity and roughly 83% specificity. Blood shared most expanded thyroid clonotypes above 0.001 frequency.

Amplifying from RNA transcripts, the study obtained TCR beta CDR3 regions. HTBI-primed RT-PCR formed the first round, and a multiplex PCR formed the second. TCRdb fed the multiplex PCR reads into MiXCR, producing one record per CDR3 protein. The table lists roughly 220,000 distinct CDR3 sequences, 45% of them singletons. Sequenced material: peripheral blood. The receptor was isolated from an adult man with Graves' ophthalmopathy. The chain combines TRBV25-1 with TRBJ2-7, with D possibly matching TRBD2 (6 bases). The CDR3 DNA sequence: TGTGCCAGCAGTAATGCGGAGGGCCTTCTGGACGAGCAGTACTTC. Protein: CASSNAEGLLDEQYF.